The rows below give T cell receptor beta chains drawn from one sample of a study of cytomegalovirus exposure and HLA in healthy donors. Profiling relied on immunoSEQ multiplex PCR, and the TCRdb table lists in-frame clones only, not all of them. Altogether about 78,000 clones are present, approximately 88% being singletons, with the ten largest covering 2% to 2.5%. Sample: PBMCs. The receptor set was obtained from a woman between 45 and 60 years old in good health and CMV-seronegative. Both conserved end residues are part of each CDR3. Each record gives: clone size, V gene, J gene, D gene, CDR3 protein, CDR3 DNA. A D gene is named only where the DNA matches it firmly. For some rows the clone size is stated as once, few or many, or as a class when expanded; others skip it.

NA,TRBV21-1,TRBJ2-7,NA,CASSNSGGACYWREQYF,TGTGCCAGCAGTAACTCTGGCGGGGCTTGCTACTGGAGGGAGCAGTACTTC
NA,TRBV11-2,TRBJ1-1,TRBD1,CASSLGGQISMNTEAFF,TGTGCCAGCAGCTTAGGGGGACAGATAAGCATGAACACTGAAGCTTTCTTT
once,TRBV19,TRBJ1-2,NA,CASSTRQLLPYGYTF,TGTGCCAGTAGTACACGACAGCTATTACCCTATGGCTACACCTTC
NA,TRBV11-2,TRBJ2-5,TRBD2,CASSLGTRETQYF,TGTGCCAGCAGCCTAGGGACTAGAGAGACCCAGTACTTC
NA,TRBV4-1,TRBJ2-3,TRBD2,CASSQVSSGGTDTQYF,TGCGCCAGCAGCCAAGTTAGTAGCGGGGGCACAGATACGCAGTATTTT
once,TRBV27,TRBJ2-1,TRBD2,CASSPGTSGAYNEQFF,TGTGCCAGCAGTCCCGGGACTAGCGGGGCCTACAATGAGCAGTTCTTC
NA,TRBV25-1,TRBJ2-7,NA,CASSAPGSSYEQYF,TGTGCCAGCAGTGCCCCCGGGAGCTCCTACGAGCAGTACTTC
NA,TRBV5-4,TRBJ2-5,NA,CASTLNGGGAFETQYF,TGTGCCAGCACCCTAAATGGTGGGGGGGCATTCGAGACCCAGTACTTC
NA,TRBV6-5,TRBJ2-7,TRBD2,CASSSSGSLIYEQYF,TGTGCCAGCAGTTCCAGCGGGAGTTTGATATACGAGCAGTACTTC
few,TRBV9,TRBJ2-1,NA,CASSVGLGLREQFF,TGTGCCAGCAGCGTAGGTCTAGGCCTCCGTGAGCAGTTCTTC
NA,TRBV4-1,TRBJ2-1,NA,CASSQQGNSYNEQFF,TGCGCCAGCAGCCAACAGGGGAACTCCTACAATGAGCAGTTCTTC
NA,TRBV7-8,TRBJ1-5,TRBD1,CASSRPGQGGNQPQHF,TGTGCCAGCAGCCGGCCCGGACAGGGAGGAAATCAGCCCCAGCATTTT
NA,TRBV25-1,TRBJ2-1,NA,CASGGSKWEDNEQFF,TGTGCCAGCGGTGGGAGTAAATGGGAGGACAATGAGCAGTTCTTC